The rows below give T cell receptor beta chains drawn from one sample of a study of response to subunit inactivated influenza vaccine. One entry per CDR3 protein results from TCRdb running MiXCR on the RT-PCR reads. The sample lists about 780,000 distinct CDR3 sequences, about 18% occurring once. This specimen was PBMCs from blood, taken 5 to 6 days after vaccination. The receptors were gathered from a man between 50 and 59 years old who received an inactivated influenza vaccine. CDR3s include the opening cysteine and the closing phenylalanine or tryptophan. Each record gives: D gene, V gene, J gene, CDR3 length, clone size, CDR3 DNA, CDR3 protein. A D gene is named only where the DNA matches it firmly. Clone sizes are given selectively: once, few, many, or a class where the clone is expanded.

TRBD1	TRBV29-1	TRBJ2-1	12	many	TGCAGCACCGGACAGGGGCACAATGAGCAGTTCTTC	CSTGQGHNEQFF
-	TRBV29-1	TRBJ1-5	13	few	TGCAGCGTTTCGTCAGGGATTAATCAGCCCCAGCATTTT	CSVSSGINQPQHF
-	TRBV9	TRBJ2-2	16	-	TGTGCCAGCAGCGTAGATGGTAGCGGTAACACCGGGGAGCTGTTTTTT	CASSVDGSGNTGELFF
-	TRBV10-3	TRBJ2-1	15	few	TGTGCCATCAGTGAGACGGGGGGCAGGGGCAATGAGCAGTTCTTC	CAISETGGRGNEQFF
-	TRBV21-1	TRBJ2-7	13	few	TGTGCCAGCAGCGAGCTGGACTCCTACGAGCAGTACTTC	CASSELDSYEQYF
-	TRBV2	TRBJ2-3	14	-	TGTGCCAGCAGTGAACTAGCTAGTTTGGCTACGCAGTATTTT	CASSELASLATQYF
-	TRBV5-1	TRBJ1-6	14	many	TGCGCCAGCTCCCTGAGCGAACGGGATTCACCCCTCCACTTT	CASSLSERDSPLHF
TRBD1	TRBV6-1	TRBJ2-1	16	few	TGTGCCAGCAGTGATCAGGGGGCTAGGTCCTACAATGAGCAGTTCTTC	CASSDQGARSYNEQFF
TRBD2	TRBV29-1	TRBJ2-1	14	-	TGCAGCGTTCCGACTAGCGGGTCTCACAATGAGCAGTTCTTC	CSVPTSGSHNEQFF
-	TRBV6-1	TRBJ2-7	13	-	TGTGCCAGCAGCGTCAGGGTTCAGTACGAGCAGTACTTC	CASSVRVQYEQYF